These 2 T cell receptor beta chains were sequenced from one sample in a study of Graves' ophthalmopathy and Graves' hyperthyroidism. The sequenced template was RNA, covering the TCR beta CDR3 region. HTBI-primed RT-PCR formed the first round, and a multiplex PCR formed the second. TCRdb recomputed calls from the multiplex PCR reads with MiXCR, one row per CDR3 protein. The sample lists around 590,000 distinct CDR3 sequences, less than 45% occurring once. What was sequenced was peripheral blood or thyroid tissue (not recorded which). The receptors shown here come from an adult man with Graves' hyperthyroidism.

This clonotype was seen repeatedly, ten times or more. The chain couples TRBV5-4 to TRBJ1-1; TRBD1 is a possible D gene (5 bases). The CDR3 extends over 14 amino acids. Trimming shortened V by 4 bases and J by 5 bases, and 15 bases separated the two germline ends. Germline CDR1 is SGHNT and CDR2 is YYREEE (reference sequence). The CDR3 region has the DNA TGTGCCAGCAGCCCGATGGGACTGAGGACTGAAGCTTTCTTT. This translates into CASSPMGLRTEAFF.

The chain has TRBV10-2 and TRBJ2-7, with D possibly matching TRBD1 (5 bases). V gave up 1 base and J gave up 1 base, with 11 bases separating them. This CDR3 comprises 15 residues. The germline V gene encodes CDR1 WSHSY and CDR2 SAAADI. CDR3 region: CASSEFGRESYEQYF. As DNA, the CDR3 is TGCGCCAGCAGTGAGTTCGGCAGGGAATCCTACGAGCAGTACTTC.